This T cell receptor (beta chain) was identified in a study of blood T cells in healthy people across ages (dated by TCRdb to between 2015 and 2017). At the level of the whole study: In model experiments, roughly one uniquely barcoded TCR beta cDNA molecule per two T cells was captured by template switching. The donors were divided into four age groups: young (average around 16 years), middle-aged (approximately 41), aged (roughly 66) and long-lived (82). Two additional independent replicas of 1 million unique cDNA reads from the same blood draw were analyzed for two donors (one aged 18 to 30 and one aged 80 or older). Using deep sequencing normalized with unique cDNA molecular identifiers, the study measured how TCR beta repertoire diversity changes with age. To avoid experimental bias, donors of different ages were spread randomly across the sequencing lanes. The full study reports these points: The percentage of naive T cells measured by flow cytometry correlated strongly with observed TCR beta diversity. Because the CMV infection status of the donors was unknown, age-related changes in expanded clonotypes may potentially have been confounded. Bulk unsorted PBMC profiling prevented conclusive comparison of naive and antigen-experienced compartments. Compared with the aged group, more naive CD4+ T cells, fewer expanded clones and increased TCR diversity were shown by the long-lived group, suggesting age selection. Observed TCR beta diversity per million T cells fell roughly linearly with age, and a significant reduction was already apparent by age roughly 40. Total diversity estimates from one million sequenced T cells were considered lower bounds and underestimates.

Worth noting for this clonotype: What antigen it recognizes has not been identified. Per-base quality was not reported, and no clone a single base away is much larger than it.

Donors were 40 or so systemically healthy Caucasian individuals from Russia aged roughly 6 to 90 years. Around 10 milliliters of peripheral blood were collected from each donor into EDTA-treated Vacutainer tubes. Ficoll-Paque density-gradient centrifugation was used to isolate PBMCs, with at least 6 million per sample. Trizol reagent was used to extract total RNA from the PBMCs, yielding at least 5.5 micrograms per sample. For every donor, an aliquot of PBMCs went through flow cytometry to measure the percentages of naive CD45RAhigh/CD27high T cells. Reading from cysteine to phenylalanine, the CDR3 counts 12 amino acids. Only the CDR3 region is kept as DNA, spanning 36 bases read in frame from base 1. V was cut back by 5 bases and J by 8 bases, leaving a gap of 12 bases between them. For CDR1 and CDR2, the germline V gene lists MDHEN and SYDVKM. Libraries were prepared through 5' RACE. Data came from an Illumina HiSeq 2500. The second PCR ran for about 7 to 11 cycles and used a J-beta primer mix along with a sample-barcoded 5' primer. A unique molecular identifier was introduced onto each TCR beta cDNA molecule by a template-switch 5' adaptor carrying 12 random nucleotides. Each sample yielded at least 3 million CDR3-containing paired-end reads. First-strand cDNA synthesis was performed from all RNA using the Mint cDNA synthesis kit, with priming by a TRBC-specific oligonucleotide. After uracil-DNA glycosylase treatment, a first 18-cycle PCR used universal primers M1SS and BC2_uni_R on all cDNA. The authors processed their data as follows. Each sample was normalized by randomly selecting 1 million high-quality reads, each carrying a distinct molecular identifier. Reads sharing molecular identifiers were discarded rather than binned into consensus sequences. MiTCR, with a Q25 quality threshold and the strictest error-elimination algorithm, was used for CDR3 identification, clonotype clustering and error correction. A nonparametric unseen species model using Euler transformation provided a lower-bound estimate of total TCR beta diversity. TCRdb handled the public reads itself, with Q25 trimming in fastp and clone calling in MiXCR, and kept productive beta chains. Rows merge per CDR3 protein into single entries with the most common DNA and genes. The authors' filters were not applied to this entry. The sample data list over a million distinct CDR3 sequences, and approximately 40% of these were observed just once. Jointly, the top ten make up under 8% of the sample.

This TCR was recovered from a woman between 18 and 29 years old in good health. Recombination linked TRBV28 to TRBJ1-1; the D segment could be TRBD1, given 6 matching bases. Sequenced: blood. The DNA is TGTGCCAGCAGTACAGGGATTTACGAAGCTTTCTTT. This codes for CASSTGIYEAFF.